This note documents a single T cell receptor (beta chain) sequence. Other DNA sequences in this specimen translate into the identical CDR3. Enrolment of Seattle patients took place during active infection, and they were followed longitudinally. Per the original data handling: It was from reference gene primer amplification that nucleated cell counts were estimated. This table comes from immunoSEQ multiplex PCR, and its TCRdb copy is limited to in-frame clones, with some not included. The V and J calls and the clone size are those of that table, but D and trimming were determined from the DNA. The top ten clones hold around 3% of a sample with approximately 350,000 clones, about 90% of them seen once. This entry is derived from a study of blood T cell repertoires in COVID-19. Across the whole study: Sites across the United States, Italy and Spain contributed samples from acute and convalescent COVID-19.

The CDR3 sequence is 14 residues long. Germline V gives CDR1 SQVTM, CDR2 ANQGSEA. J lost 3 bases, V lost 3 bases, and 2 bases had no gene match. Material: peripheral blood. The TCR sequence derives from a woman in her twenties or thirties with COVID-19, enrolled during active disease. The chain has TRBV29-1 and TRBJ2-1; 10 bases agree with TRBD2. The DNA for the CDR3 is TGCAGCGTTGACGGGACTAGCGACTACAATGAGCAGTTCTTC. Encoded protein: CSVDGTSDYNEQFF.